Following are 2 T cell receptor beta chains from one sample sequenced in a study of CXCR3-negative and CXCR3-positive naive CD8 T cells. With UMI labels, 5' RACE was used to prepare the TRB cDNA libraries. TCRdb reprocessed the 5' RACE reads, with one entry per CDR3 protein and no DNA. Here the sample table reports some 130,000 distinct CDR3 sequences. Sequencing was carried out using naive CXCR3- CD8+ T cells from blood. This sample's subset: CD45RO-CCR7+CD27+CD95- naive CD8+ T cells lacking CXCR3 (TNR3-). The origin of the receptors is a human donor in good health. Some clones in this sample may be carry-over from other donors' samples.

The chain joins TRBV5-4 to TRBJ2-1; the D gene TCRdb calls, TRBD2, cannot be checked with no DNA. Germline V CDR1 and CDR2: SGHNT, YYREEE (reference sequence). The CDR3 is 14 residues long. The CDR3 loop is CASSLTSGSYEQFF.

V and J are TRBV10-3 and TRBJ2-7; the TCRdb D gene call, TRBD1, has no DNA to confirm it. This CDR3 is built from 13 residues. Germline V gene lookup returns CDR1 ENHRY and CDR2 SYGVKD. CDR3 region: CAITDQGGYEQYF.